This is a list of T cell receptor beta chains from one sample in a study of blood T cell repertoires in COVID-19. TCRdb keeps only in-frame clones here, not all; method: immunoSEQ multiplex PCR. The data contain 100,000 to 150,000 clones, roughly four fifths of them singletons. Input material: peripheral blood. Every receptor here comes from a woman aged 45-59 years with acute or convalescent COVID-19. The CDR3 runs from the conserved cysteine through the conserved F or W. Fields, in order: CDR3 length, clone size, D gene, V gene, J gene, CDR3 DNA, CDR3 protein. D genes are given only for firm matches. Some rows mark clone size as missing; the rest say once, few, many or name a class of expanded clone.

15	.	.	TRBV18	TRBJ1-1	TGTGCCAGCTCACCGTCTACAGGGTTTAGCACTGAAGCTTTCTTT	CASSPSTGFSTEAFF
14	.	.	TRBV5-5	TRBJ1-6	TGTGCCAGCAGCTTGGCCAGGTCCAATTCACCCCTCCACTTT	CASSLARSNSPLHF
13	.	.	TRBV3-1/TRBV3-2	TRBJ1-2	TGTGCCAGCAGCCAAGCTCCCCTGTATGGCTACACCTTC	CASSQAPLYGYTF
14	.	.	TRBV5-1	TRBJ1-5	TGCGCCAGCAGCTTATTCTCTGGCAATCAGCCCCAGCATTTT	CASSLFSGNQPQHF
12	once	.	TRBV12-3/TRBV12-4	TRBJ1-1	TGTGCCAGCAGTTTACAGGTGCCTGGGGCTTTCTTT	CASSLQVPGAFF
15	.	TRBD1	TRBV18	TRBJ1-3	TGTGCCAGCTCTTGGGACAGGGCCTCTGGAAACACCATATATTTT	CASSWDRASGNTIYF
14	.	TRBD1	TRBV5-1	TRBJ1-4	TGCGCCAGCAGCTACGGACAGGAGAATGAAAAACTGTTTTTT	CASSYGQENEKLFF
14	.	.	TRBV29-1	TRBJ2-1	TGCAGCGCCACCCCCACGGGATTTCTCAATGAGCAGTTCTTC	CSATPTGFLNEQFF
14	.	TRBD1	TRBV7-8	TRBJ1-5	TGTGCCAGCAATTCCGGGACAGGGTTTCAGCCCCAGCATTTT	CASNSGTGFQPQHF
16	few	TRBD1	TRBV5-5	TRBJ1-3	TGTGCCAGCAGCTTGTACGGGACAGAATCTGGAAACACCATATATTTT	CASSLYGTESGNTIYF
15	.	TRBD1	TRBV28	TRBJ2-1	TGTGCCAGCACCGAAACAGGGGCCCGTACCTATGAGCAGTTCTTC	CASTETGARTYEQFF
16	medium-sized	TRBD1	TRBV14	TRBJ1-3	TGTGCCAGCAGCCCGTGGACAGGGGCTAACGGAAACACCATATATTTT	CASSPWTGANGNTIYF
12	.	.	TRBV6-5	TRBJ1-5	TGTGCCAGCGGACGGGAGAATCAGCCCCAGCATTTT	CASGRENQPQHF
13	.	.	TRBV6-1	TRBJ2-7	TGTGCCAGCAGTGAATCGCCTACCTACGAGCAGTACTTC	CASSESPTYEQYF
14	.	.	TRBV30	TRBJ2-3	TGTGCCTGGAGTGTTAAGGGGGTCCCAGATACGCAGTATTTT	CAWSVKGVPDTQYF
16	.	.	TRBV2	TRBJ1-4	TGTGCCAGCAGTCGGACAGCTGGGGCAACTAATGAAAAACTGTTTTTT	CASSRTAGATNEKLFF
14	.	TRBD1	TRBV10-3	TRBJ1-1	TGTGCCATCAGACGACAGGGAGGGAACACTGAAGCTTTCTTT	CAIRRQGGNTEAFF
12	.	.	TRBV28	TRBJ1-4	TGTGCCAGCACTAGGGGCTGGGAAAAACTGTTTTTT	CASTRGWEKLFF
13	.	.	TRBV5-1	TRBJ1-2	TGCGCCAGTTCTGTGGGAGAGGGCTATGGCTACACCTTC	CASSVGEGYGYTF
13	.	.	TRBV2	TRBJ1-1	TGTGCCAGCAGTGCCAGGGTGAACACTGAAGCTTTCTTT	CASSARVNTEAFF
13	few	.	TRBV29-1	TRBJ1-5	TGCAGCGTTGAAGGACAATTCGGACAGCCCCAGCATTTT	CSVEGQFGQPQHF
13	.	TRBD1	TRBV15	TRBJ2-7	TGTGCCACCAGCGGCCACAGGGGCTACGAGCAGTACTTC	CATSGHRGYEQYF
15	.	TRBD1	TRBV3-1/TRBV3-2	TRBJ1-1	TGTGCCAGCAGCCAACAGGGGGCCCAGAACACTGAAGCTTTCTTT	CASSQQGAQNTEAFF
13	.	.	TRBV9	TRBJ1-3	TGTGCCAGCAGCGTAGACGGGAGAAACACCATATATTTT	CASSVDGRNTIYF
14	.	.	TRBV27	TRBJ2-7	TGTGCCAGCAGTTCACACGCCTTCCCCTACGAGCAGTACTTC	CASSSHAFPYEQYF
13	few	.	TRBV2	TRBJ2-7	TGTGCCAGCTCTGGGGGGATTTTGGGCGAGCAGTACTTC	CASSGGILGEQYF
14	.	.	TRBV7-3	TRBJ2-3	TGTGCCAGCAGCGCCACTAGGAGCACAGATACGCAGTATTTT	CASSATRSTDTQYF
14	.	.	TRBV5-1	TRBJ1-4	TGCGCCAGCAGCTTGGGGCAGGGTAATGAAAAACTGTTTTTT	CASSLGQGNEKLFF
13	.	.	TRBV6-5	TRBJ1-5	TGTGCCAGCAGACTCGACAGTAATCAGCCCCAGCATTTT	CASRLDSNQPQHF
15	.	.	TRBV25-1	TRBJ1-4	TGTGCCAGCAGTGACTCGACAGGACCTAATGAAAAACTGTTTTTT	CASSDSTGPNEKLFF
16	.	.	TRBV30	TRBJ1-4	TGTGCCTGGCGCAGTTGGGCGGGGCTCAAATCTGGAAAACTGTTTTTT	CAWRSWAGLKSGKLFF
12	once	.	TRBV19	TRBJ1-5	TGTGCCAGTAGTAGCGGAAATCAGCCCCAGCATTTT	CASSSGNQPQHF
15	.	.	TRBV5-5	TRBJ2-1	TGTGCCAGCAGCTGGACAGTCCGCTCCTACAATGAGCAGTTCTTC	CASSWTVRSYNEQFF
11	.	.	TRBV10-3	TRBJ2-3	TGTGCCATCGGCCTGCAAGATACGCAGTATTTT	CAIGLQDTQYF
16	.	TRBD1	TRBV18	TRBJ1-2	TGTGCCAGCTCACCAAACTACCGAGGACAGGGCTCTGGCTACACCTTC	CASSPNYRGQGSGYTF
14	.	.	TRBV11-1	TRBJ2-7	TGTGCCAGCAGCTTAACCCACGGCTCCTACGAGCAGTACTTC	CASSLTHGSYEQYF
19	.	TRBD1	TRBV6-7	TRBJ2-7	TGTGCCACCCCCCTGGAGGGACAGGGGGTCGGGGGCTTGTCCTACGAGCAGTACTTC	CATPLEGQGVGGLSYEQYF
16	.	.	TRBV4-2	TRBJ2-6	TGTGCCAGCAGCCAAACCGCGAGCTCTGGGGCCAACGTCCTGACTTTC	CASSQTASSGANVLTF
13	.	.	TRBV21-1	TRBJ1-1	TGTGCCAGCCTTATTATGTCGTCCGCTGAAGCTTTCTTT	CASLIMSSAEAFF
16	.	TRBD1	TRBV13	TRBJ1-6	TGTGCCAGCAGCTTAGACAGGGGCGGGTATAATTCACCCCTCCACTTT	CASSLDRGGYNSPLHF
15	.	.	TRBV18	TRBJ2-3	TGTGCCAGCTCACCCGCCAGTCCGGGTACAGATACGCAGTATTTT	CASSPASPGTDTQYF
16	.	TRBD1	TRBV9	TRBJ1-3	TGTGCCAGCACCGTCGGACAGGGCCTCTCTGGAAACACCATATATTTT	CASTVGQGLSGNTIYF
16	.	.	TRBV25-1	TRBJ2-3	TGTGCCAGCAGTCCCTTAGGCCGCGGCACAACAGATACGCAGTATTTT	CASSPLGRGTTDTQYF
13	few	.	TRBV28	TRBJ1-2	TGTGCCAGCGCCCCCGCGACAGACTATGGCTACACCTTC	CASAPATDYGYTF
14	.	.	TRBV15	TRBJ1-2	TGTGCCACCAGCAGTGCAGGGGATGAATATGGCTACACCTTC	CATSSAGDEYGYTF
15	.	TRBD2	TRBV27	TRBJ2-3	TGTGCCAGCAGACCGGGACTAGCGGTCACAGATACGCAGTATTTT	CASRPGLAVTDTQYF
14	.	.	TRBV13	TRBJ1-6	TGTGCCAGCAGCTTAGGGGGGCGGAGTTCACCCCTCCACTTT	CASSLGGRSSPLHF
14	.	.	TRBV19	TRBJ1-6	TGTGCCAGTAGTAAGGCTCAGGGGAATTCACCCCTCCACTTT	CASSKAQGNSPLHF
13	.	.	TRBV10-2	TRBJ1-2	TGCGCCAGCAGTATCAGAACAGAAGAAGGCTACACCTTC	CASSIRTEEGYTF
15	.	TRBD2	TRBV5-1	TRBJ2-7	TGCGCCAGCAGCTTTCCGCCTAGCGGGAGTTACGAGCAGTACTTC	CASSFPPSGSYEQYF
12	.	.	TRBV11-3	TRBJ1-1	TGTGCCAGCAGCCACGGCGGGCAAAAATCTTTCTTT	CASSHGGQKSFF
14	.	TRBD1	TRBV10-3	TRBJ2-5	TGTGCCATCAGCCCTTCGACAGGGCAAGAGACCCAGTACTTC	CAISPSTGQETQYF
17	.	TRBD1	TRBV27	TRBJ2-3	TGTGCCAGCAGTGCGACAGGGAAAATCTTCCGCACAGATACGCAGTATTTT	CASSATGKIFRTDTQYF
12	.	.	TRBV6-5	TRBJ1-2	TGTGCCAGCAGCCCAGGGGCCCTCCCCTGGACCTTC	CASSPGALPWTF
15	.	.	TRBV2	TRBJ1-2	TGTGCCAGCACCGAAGGGGTAGTGGCAGGGGATGGCTACACCTTC	CASTEGVVAGDGYTF
16	.	.	TRBV1	TRBJ1-2	TGCACCAGCAGCCAAGAGCCCTTCGGGACAGCCTATGGCTACACCTTC	CTSSQEPFGTAYGYTF
12	.	.	TRBV7-7	TRBJ2-3	TGTGCTAGCAGTCCTGGAGGGGATACGCAGTATTTT	CASSPGGDTQYF
13	once	.	TRBV15	TRBJ2-7	TGTGCCACCAGCGACTTACAAACCTACGAGCAGTACTTC	CATSDLQTYEQYF